This T cell receptor beta chain was documented in a study of blood T cell repertoires in COVID-19. Study overall: Acute and convalescent COVID-19 specimens originated in the United States, Italy and Spain. T cells, B-cell-depleted T cells, or PBMCs supplied cDNA or gDNA.

V was clipped by 5 bases and J by 5 bases, with 13 bases between them. Germline V gene sequence: CDR1 MNHNY, CDR2 SVGAGI (reference sequence). The CDR3 loop spans 14 amino acids. Residents of under 25 US areas, aged roughly 18 to 89 years, made up the participants. TCRdb's table, derived via immunoSEQ multiplex PCR, lists solely in-frame clones and lacks some. The sample lists 250,000 or so clones, just under 90% occurring once. The TCR was taken from a woman in her twenties or thirties with acute COVID-19. Sequenced sample: PBMCs or T cells enriched from blood (not recorded which). The chain recombines TRBV6-6 with TRBJ1-5; weak D call: TRBD1 (6 bases). CDR3: CASSKQGTDQPQHF. CDR3 nucleotides: TGTGCCAGCAGTAAACAGGGTACGGATCAGCCCCAGCATTTT.